This record concerns one T cell receptor beta chain sequence. Its antigen specificity is not known. No much larger clone is present one base from it, and per-base qualities are unavailable. The data derive from a study of response to subunit inactivated influenza vaccine (dated by TCRdb to about 2018). Study-level background: Deep quantitative profiling of the T cell receptor repertoire was used in the study to follow responses to a trivalent subunit inactivated influenza vaccine.

Library preparation employed RT-PCR. Sequencing used an Illumina HiSeq 2500. TCRdb trimmed the raw reads at Q25, called clones with MiXCR and kept productive beta chains. Here each entry gathers all rows of one CDR3 protein and keeps the most common genes and DNA. Here the sample has fewer than 750,000 distinct CDR3 sequences; 14% occur a single time. The top ten clonotypes cover 11% of the sample. Germline trimming amounts to 3 bases on V and 1 base on J, with 4 as the count of junction bases outside the gene matches. From the cysteine through the phenylalanine, the CDR3 covers 16 amino acids. CDR3 DNA only is kept here, 48 bases in frame from base 1. Overall study results and their limits: According to the authors, only a limited number of new T cells may be recruited by each seasonal influenza vaccination.

The source material was PBMCs from blood, sampled approximately 12 days after vaccination. This receptor was obtained from a man aged 45-60 years who received an inactivated influenza vaccine. Donor details come from another sample of the same person, matched by shared clones. The V and J segments used are TRBV12-3 or TRBV12-4 and TRBJ2-1; TRBD1 agrees with 9 junctional bases. This receptor carries the CDR3 CASSFGTGMSYNEQFF. Read as DNA, the sequence is TGTGCCAGCAGTTTTGGGACAGGGATGTCCTACAATGAGCAGTTCTTC.